This TCR beta chain was retrieved from a study of PD-1 blockade in classical Hodgkin lymphoma. Germline-derived CDR1 and CDR2 are ENHRY and SYGVKD. V lost 2 bases, J lost 4 bases, and 14 bases lay in between. This CDR3 region has 15 residues. The time point was: cycle 4 day 1 (C4D1), after six to seven weeks of nivolumab. Each patient experienced a relapse that followed autologous stem cell transplantation, and brentuximab vedotin exposure varied. Responses achieved at best were complete response, partial response or progressive disease. Profiling relied on immunoSEQ multiplex PCR, and the TCRdb table lists in-frame clones only, not all of them. Here the sample spans approximately 110,000 clones, approximately 89% being singletons. This clone is a singleton in its sample. The antigen remains undetermined. Regarding the study as a whole: There was a significant rise in CD4+ TCR diversity by C4D1, with no such rise for CD8+.

V is TRBV10-3 and J is TRBJ1-1; D is unclear. The sequencing here drew on peripheral blood mononuclear cells (PBMCs), taken before the fourth cycle of nivolumab. This sequence originates from a human donor with classical Hodgkin lymphoma. This CDR3 is CAISEGYEGGTEAFF. CDR3 DNA sequence: TGTGCCATCAGTGAGGGCTACGAGGGTGGCACTGAAGCTTTCTTT.